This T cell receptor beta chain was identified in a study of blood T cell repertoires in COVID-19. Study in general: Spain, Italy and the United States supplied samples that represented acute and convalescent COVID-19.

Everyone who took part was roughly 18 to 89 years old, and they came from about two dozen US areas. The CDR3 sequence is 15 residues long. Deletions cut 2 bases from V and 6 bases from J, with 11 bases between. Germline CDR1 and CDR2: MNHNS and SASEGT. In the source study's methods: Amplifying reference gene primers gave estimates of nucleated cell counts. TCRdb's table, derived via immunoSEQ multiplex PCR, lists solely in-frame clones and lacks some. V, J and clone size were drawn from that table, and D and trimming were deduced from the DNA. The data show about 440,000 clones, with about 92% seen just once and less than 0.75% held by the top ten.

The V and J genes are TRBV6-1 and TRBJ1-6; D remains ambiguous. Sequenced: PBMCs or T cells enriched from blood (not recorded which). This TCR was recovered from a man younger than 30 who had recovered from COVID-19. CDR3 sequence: CASSELRHSNSPLHF. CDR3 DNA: TGTGCCAGCAGTGAACTGCGGCACTCTAATTCACCCCTCCACTTT.